This is a list of T cell receptor beta chains from one sample in a study of spatial heterogeneity in lung cancer. TCRdb fed the 5' RACE reads into MiXCR, producing one record per CDR3 protein. The profile shows about 82,000 distinct CDR3 sequences, roughly 12% of them singletons. Specimen: PBMCs, collected at surgery. All receptors come from a male donor with early-stage non-small cell lung cancer. CDR3s leave out the opening cysteine and the closing phenylalanine or tryptophan. The order of the fields is D gene, J gene, V gene, CDR3 length, CDR3 protein. A D gene is named only where the DNA matches it firmly.

d_call: .
j_call: TRBJ2-7
v_call: TRBV10-2
cdr3_length: 12
cdr3_aa: ASSAAGRSYEQY

d_call: .
j_call: TRBJ1-3
v_call: TRBV20-1
cdr3_length: 12
cdr3_aa: SALSPEQGNPIY

d_call: .
j_call: TRBJ1-1
v_call: TRBV12-3/TRBV12-4
cdr3_length: 9
cdr3_aa: ASSLWGEAF

d_call: TRBD2
j_call: TRBJ2-1
v_call: TRBV20-1
cdr3_length: 14
cdr3_aa: SAPAPTRTSGREQF

d_call: TRBD2
j_call: TRBJ2-7
v_call: TRBV7-9
cdr3_length: 12
cdr3_aa: ASSLGSGIYEQY

d_call: .
j_call: TRBJ2-1
v_call: TRBV6-6
cdr3_length: 15
cdr3_aa: ASTSPGGIAGLSSLF

d_call: .
j_call: TRBJ2-1
v_call: TRBV3-1
cdr3_length: 12
cdr3_aa: ASSQPMGDNEQF

d_call: .
j_call: TRBJ1-1
v_call: TRBV2
cdr3_length: 17
cdr3_aa: ASSDRREVSRERASEAF

d_call: .
j_call: TRBJ2-5
v_call: TRBV6-1
cdr3_length: 12
cdr3_aa: ASSWRGQEETQY

d_call: .
j_call: TRBJ2-5
v_call: TRBV24-1
cdr3_length: 13
cdr3_aa: ATSESTEYQETQY

d_call: TRBD2
j_call: TRBJ2-3
v_call: TRBV7-8
cdr3_length: 15
cdr3_aa: ASSPRPLAGDIDTQY

d_call: .
j_call: TRBJ2-3
v_call: TRBV5-1
cdr3_length: 13
cdr3_aa: ASSLKGEGQDTQY

d_call: .
j_call: TRBJ2-2
v_call: TRBV7-8
cdr3_length: 14
cdr3_aa: ASSVGGRLQRGELF

d_call: .
j_call: TRBJ1-2
v_call: TRBV5-1
cdr3_length: 13
cdr3_aa: ASGDSANTNYGYT

d_call: .
j_call: TRBJ2-5
v_call: TRBV4-1
cdr3_length: 11
cdr3_aa: ASSQDKGETQY

d_call: TRBD1
j_call: TRBJ2-2
v_call: TRBV5-1
cdr3_length: 14
cdr3_aa: ASRSRGTANTGELF

d_call: .
j_call: TRBJ1-3
v_call: TRBV7-2
cdr3_length: 13
cdr3_aa: ASSLSRFPGNTIY

d_call: .
j_call: TRBJ1-1
v_call: TRBV7-3
cdr3_length: 12
cdr3_aa: ASSLEGLNTEAF

d_call: TRBD2
j_call: TRBJ2-5
v_call: TRBV4-1
cdr3_length: 14
cdr3_aa: ASSPEFGGGLETQY

d_call: .
j_call: TRBJ2-7
v_call: TRBV20-1
cdr3_length: 11
cdr3_aa: SANDRIVYEQY

d_call: TRBD1
j_call: TRBJ2-5
v_call: TRBV2
cdr3_length: 10
cdr3_aa: ASRGGAETQY

d_call: .
j_call: TRBJ1-4
v_call: TRBV9
cdr3_length: 13
cdr3_aa: ASSPQTGQNEKLF

d_call: .
j_call: TRBJ1-1
v_call: TRBV19
cdr3_length: 12
cdr3_aa: ASSTGTGNTEAF

d_call: .
j_call: TRBJ2-1
v_call: TRBV9
cdr3_length: 11
cdr3_aa: ASSGLGPDEQF

d_call: .
j_call: TRBJ2-2
v_call: TRBV6-2/TRBV6-3
cdr3_length: 13
cdr3_aa: ASSYGHFNTGELF

d_call: .
j_call: TRBJ2-2
v_call: TRBV7-9
cdr3_length: 14
cdr3_aa: ASSKVPRGATGELF